These 18 T cell receptor beta chains were sequenced from one sample in a study of post-analysis software for immune sequencing data. For these TCRs, the target antigens are not known. Broader study findings: There were five or six TRBV segments more frequent in patients than controls, and TRBV5-6, TRBV5-1 and TRBV20-1 were among them.

The authors incorporated unique molecular identifiers into the TCR beta cDNA libraries. TCRdb itself ran the PCR reads through MiXCR, one entry per CDR3 protein. This sample yields roughly 670,000 distinct CDR3 sequences, of which 59% are seen a single time; around 11% belongs to the top ten. Source material: blood. These TCRs come from a girl aged 2 to 10 with multiple sclerosis.

This clonotype has just one count. The chain links TRBV7-2 to TRBJ1-2; D remains ambiguous. Trimming shortened V by 5 bases and J by 0 bases, and 10 bases separated the two germline ends. The germline V gene has CDR1 SGHTA and CDR2 FQGNSA. The CDR3 spans 14 residues. CDR3 protein: CASSRDQANYGYTF. The CDR3 nucleotides are TGTGCCAGCAGCCGGGATCAAGCTAACTATGGCTACACCTTC.

The genes are TRBV7-9 and TRBJ2-4; 12 bases line up with TRBD2. CDR3 size: 16 residues. Germline V gene lookup returns CDR1 SEHNR and CDR2 FQNEAQ (reference sequence). Trimming at V came to 4 bases and at J to 6 bases, leaving 7 bases not matched to a gene. CDR3 nucleotide sequence: TGTGCCAGCAGCTCATCTAGCGGGGGGGCCGGAAACATTCAGTACTTC. It is translated as CASSSSSGGAGNIQYF. The whole variable domain, remainder taken from reference TRBV7-9 and TRBJ2-4, is DTGVSQNPRHKITKRGQNVTFRCDPISEHNRLYWYRQTLGQGPEFLTYFQNEAQLEKSRLLSDRFSAERPKGSFSTLEIQRTEQGDSAMYLCASSSSSGGAGNIQYFGAGTRLSVL.

This clonotype was found once. V gene TRBV18 combines with J gene TRBJ2-5; 8 bases match TRBD1. Per the germline V gene, CDR1 is KGHSH and CDR2 is LQKENI. CDR3 length equals 13 residues. V shed 6 bases, J shed 8 bases, and the junction held 8 bases outside the gene matches. The CDR3 here is CASSQSDRGTQYF. The CDR3 DNA follows: TGTGCCAGCTCCCAGAGCGACAGGGGAACCCAGTACTTC.

The chain combines TRBV12-3 or TRBV12-4 with TRBJ2-7; 8 bases fit TRBD2. The DNA end is more similar to TRBJ2-5, so the J call may be wrong. The CDR3 sequence is 15 residues long. The DNA of the CDR3 is TGTGCCAGCAGTTTCTATGCGGGAGGAACGGGGACCCAGTACTTC. Encoded protein: CASSFYAGGTGTQYF.

The chain combines TRBV20-1 with TRBJ1-2; D might be TRBD1 (6 bases). The germline gives CDR1 DFQATT, CDR2 SNEGSKA (reference sequence). V lost 6 bases and J lost 3, with 11 bases in between. The CDR3 consists of 12 residues. The CDR3 DNA reads as TGCAGTGCCCCGACAGGCCACTATGGCTACACCTTC. It yields the protein CSAPTGHYGYTF.

This clonotype was observed a handful of times. The gene calls are TRBV27 and TRBJ2-7, with 9 nucleotides matching TRBD1. The CDR3 loop spans 14 amino acids. Looked up from germline, CDR1 is MNHEY and CDR2 is SMNVEV (reference sequence). V gave up 6 bases and J gave up 0 bases; unmatched junction bases: 3. CDR3 nucleotide sequence: TGTGCCAGCAGGAGGACAGGGGACTCCTACGAGCAGTACTTC. This gives the protein CASRRTGDSYEQYF.

The chain couples TRBV7-2 to TRBJ2-3; 10 bases agree with TRBD2. This CDR3 region has 13 residues. The germline V gene encodes CDR1 SGHTA and CDR2 FQGNSA. V shed 1 base, J shed 13 bases, and the junction held 5 bases outside the gene matches. This CDR3 reads CASSLVLLAGEYF. The CDR3 coding sequence is TGTGCCAGCAGCTTAGTACTCCTAGCGGGGGAGTATTTT.

The chain uses TRBV3-1 and TRBJ2-2; D call uncertain. The V gene's germline CDR1 is LGHDT and CDR2 YNNKEL (reference sequence). Trimming removed 3 bases from V and 4 bases from J, with 12 bases in between. The CDR3 loop spans 15 amino acids. The CDR3: CASSQLLGSTGELFF. DNA of the CDR3: TGTGCCAGCAGCCAGTTACTGGGCAGCACCGGGGAGCTGTTTTTT.

The chain is built from TRBV29-1 and TRBJ2-3; 10 positions match TRBD1. V lost 6 bases, J lost 2 bases, and 5 bases stayed unmatched. The CDR3 has 14 residues. CDR1 is SQVTM, CDR2 ANQGSEA, per germline. The CDR3, as DNA: TGCAGCGTGGGGGACAGGGGAAACACAGATACGCAGTATTTT. This encodes CSVGDRGNTDTQYF.

For this clonotype: One junction end does not reproduce the germline sequence, and a read error may be involved. The chain is built from TRBV7-9 and TRBJ2-4, with 7 nucleotides matching TRBD1. The J call is in doubt because the DNA end fits TRBJ2-7 better. The CDR3 has 15 amino acids. Germline V gives CDR1 SEHNR, CDR2 FQNEAQ (reference sequence). Here the CDR3 reads CAGSFPGTATYEQYF. For the CDR3, the DNA is TGTGCCGGCAGCTTTCCCGGGACAGCCACCTACGAGCAGTACTTC.

The chain links TRBV5-1 to TRBJ1-2; a possible D gene is TRBD1 (6 bases). CDR3 size: 15 residues. Germline V gives CDR1 SGHRS, CDR2 YFSETQ. Trimming stripped 3 bases from V and 8 bases from J, with 20 bases between. As DNA, the CDR3 is TGCGCCAGCAGCTCAATAACAGGGCGGGAGAAAGGCTACACCTTC. This codes for CASSSITGREKGYTF.

This clonotype turned up a few times. The rearrangement uses TRBV20-1 and TRBJ2-1; maybe TRBD1 (7 bases). Between the trimmed V and J ends, which lost 5 bases and 6 bases, there was a span of 14 bases. CDR3 length equals 13 residues. Per the germline V gene, CDR1 is DFQATT and CDR2 is SNEGSKA (reference sequence). CDR3 loop: CSARRQGGNEQFF. In DNA, the CDR3 is TGCAGTGCTCGGAGGCAGGGGGGCAATGAGCAGTTCTTC.

This rearrangement joins TRBV6-6 to TRBJ1-2; D perhaps matches TRBD1 (5 bases). V lost 5 bases to trimming and J lost 3 bases, with 13 bases between them. This CDR3 comprises 14 residues. Germline assignment: CDR1 MNHNY and CDR2 SVGAGI (reference sequence). CDR3 nucleotides: TGTGCCAGCAGTCCCGGGGGGTTCGACTATGGCTACACCTTC. This codes for CASSPGGFDYGYTF.

Only a few counts were recorded for this clonotype. The chain has TRBV14 and TRBJ2-7; 14 nucleotides match TRBD2. V lost 3 bases, J lost 4 bases, and 14 bases stayed unmatched. The CDR3 extends over 19 amino acids. Per the germline V gene, CDR1 is SGHDN and CDR2 is FVKESK. CDR3 region: CASSQYGLAGGSLLYEQYF. The DNA for the CDR3 is TGTGCCAGCAGCCAGTACGGACTAGCGGGAGGCTCTCTATTGTACGAGCAGTACTTC.

This clonotype showed up just a few times. The chain has TRBV7-3 and TRBJ2-5; 9 bases line up with TRBD2. The junction had 6 bases not matched to a gene; V was cut back by 3 bases and J by 4 bases. The CDR3 has 15 amino acids. CDR1 SGHTA and CDR2 FQGTGA come from the germline V gene. CDR3 nucleotide sequence: TGTGCCAGCAGCTTGGCTAGCGGGATCGGAGAGACCCAGTACTTC. Translation gives CASSLASGIGETQYF. Variable domain in full (rest from reference TRBV7-3 and TRBJ2-5): GAGVSQTPSNKVTEKGKYVELRCDPISGHTALYWYRQSLGQGPEFLIYFQGTGAADDSGLPNDRFFAVRPEGSVSTLKIQRTERGDSAVYLCASSLASGIGETQYFGPGTRLLVL.

With regard to this clonotype: This is likely a read error, given that the CDR3 carries no conserved phenylalanine or tryptophan at its end. The genes are TRBV3-1 and TRBJ2-1; D is possibly TRBD1 (5 bases). CDR3 length equals 13 residues. Deletions cut 6 bases from V and 10 bases from J, with 16 bases between. Germline V gene lookup returns CDR1 LGHDT and CDR2 YNNKEL (reference sequence). CDR3 DNA sequence: TGTGCCAGCAGGGACACCTACGGGCGGGAGCAGTTCGTC. It encodes CASRDTYGREQFV.

The chain uses TRBV20-1 and TRBJ2-3; 7 bases map to TRBD2. The CDR3 has 15 amino acids. Germline-derived CDR1 and CDR2 are DFQATT and SNEGSKA (reference sequence). Germline trimming cut 3 bases from V and 0 bases from J; bases unmatched to any gene: 6. The CDR3 nucleotides read TGCAGTGCTAGGGCGCGGGGGACCAGCACAGATACGCAGTATTTT. It specifies CSARARGTSTDTQYF.

The chain has TRBV12-3 or TRBV12-4 and TRBJ1-5, with 8 bases aligning to TRBD1. Trimming at V came to 7 bases and at J to 7 bases, leaving 9 bases not matched to a gene. There are 14 residues in the CDR3. In nucleotides, the CDR3 is TGTGCCAGCACCCTTCAGGGGGCACAGCAGCCCCAGCATTTT. It yields the protein CASTLQGAQQPQHF.